The source of this T cell receptor beta chain is a study of shared clonotypes between healthy human individuals. The study's findings and limits: Generally, naive subsets (rather than memory subsets) showed larger estimated richness. Compared with clonotypes that all four donors shared, non-shared clonotypes had lower generation probabilities.

The CDR3 has 11 residues. Trimming pared 0 bases from V and 5 bases from J, leaving 3 bases between. Germline V lookup: CDR1 SGHRS, CDR2 YFSETQ. Deep level was the assay's run setting. Original analysis: From ImmunoSEQ came sequences covering only the junction and carrying no quality scores, so filtering differed. The assay was immunoSEQ multiplex PCR, and TCRdb's table has in-frame clones only and misses some. D and trimming come from the DNA, and the V and J calls and clone size come from that table. This table has approximately 2,300,000 clones, 85% to 95% appearing once. About this clone itself: Its specificity is not known. Other DNA sequences from this sample encode an identical CDR3 as well.

This clonotype was sampled from a man younger than 35 in good health. Some clones in this sample may be carry-over from other donors' samples. The rearrangement uses TRBV5-1 and TRBJ2-7, with D uncertain. The sample taken for sequencing was naive CD4+ T cells from PBMCs. Subset denoted: CD45RA+ positively selected. CDR3 protein: CASSLGDEQYF. CDR3 sequence (DNA): TGCGCCAGCAGCTTGGGTGACGAGCAGTACTTC. Looking up the rest from reference TRBV5-1 and TRBJ2-7 gives the full variable domain: KAGVTQTPRYLIKTRGQQVTLSCSPISGHRSVSWYQQTPGQGLQFLFEYFSETQRNKGNFPGRFSGRQFSNSRSEMNVSTLELGDSALYLCASSLGDEQYFGPGTRLTVT.